The present T cell receptor (beta chain) was sequenced within a study of OX40 agonist ivuxolimab in advanced cancers. Study as a whole: Males comprised roughly four fifths of the group, whose mean age was approximately 60 years (range 23 to 79). Study conclusions and caveats: In the 0.1 to 3.0 mg/kg range, CD4+ and CD8+ blood T cells had expanded clonally by week 6.

The assay was immunoSEQ multiplex PCR, and TCRdb's table has in-frame clones only and misses some. Counted here are roughly 87,000 clones, about 90% occurring once; the ten biggest clones make up roughly 8.7%. Notes on this clone: Its antigen is not known.

Trimming took 4 bases from V and 6 from J, leaving 19 bases between them. Looked up from germline, CDR1 is MGHRA and CDR2 is YSYEKL. The CDR3 runs 17 residues. The material was CD4+ or CD8+ T cells sorted from blood, obtained in a trial of the OX40 agonist ivuxolimab. This clonotype was sampled from an adult with an advanced solid tumor such as melanoma, head and neck, liver or kidney cancer. This chain connects TRBV4-1 to TRBJ1-6; D is possibly TRBD1 (5 bases). The CDR3 DNA reads TGCGCCAGCAGCCGGGGCCCTGTAACAAACCGTAATTCACCCCTCCACTTT. This codes for CASSRGPVTNRNSPLHF.